This is a list of T cell receptor beta chains from one sample in a study of blood T cell repertoires in COVID-19. This table comes from immunoSEQ multiplex PCR, and its TCRdb copy is limited to in-frame clones, with some not included. The repertoire holds 100,000 to 150,000 clones, with more than 65% as singletons. Sequencing used peripheral blood. These TCRs come from a woman aged 70-85 years with acute or convalescent COVID-19. Each CDR3 is given with its conserved first and last residue. A D gene is named only where the DNA matches it firmly. For some rows the clone size is stated as once, few or many, or as a class when expanded; others skip it.

clone size: few; V gene: TRBV3-1/TRBV3-2; CDR3 length: 14; D gene: TRBD1; J gene: TRBJ1-2; CDR3 protein: CASSRWTGPYGYTF; CDR3 DNA: TGTGCCAGCAGCCGTTGGACAGGGCCCTATGGCTACACCTTC
clone size: .; V gene: TRBV18; CDR3 length: 13; D gene: .; J gene: TRBJ1-2; CDR3 protein: CASSPVGGDGYTF; CDR3 DNA: TGTGCCAGCTCCCCCGTTGGAGGGGATGGCTACACCTTC
clone size: .; V gene: TRBV3-1/TRBV3-2; CDR3 length: 15; D gene: .; J gene: TRBJ1-2; CDR3 protein: CASSQDSRFNYGYTF; CDR3 DNA: TGTGCCAGCAGCCAAGATTCGAGATTTAACTATGGCTACACCTTC
clone size: once; V gene: TRBV19; CDR3 length: 13; D gene: .; J gene: TRBJ2-2; CDR3 protein: CASKGGNTGELFF; CDR3 DNA: TGTGCCAGTAAAGGGGGAAACACCGGGGAGCTGTTTTTT
clone size: .; V gene: TRBV19; CDR3 length: 14; D gene: .; J gene: TRBJ2-1; CDR3 protein: CASSIGLYRNEQFF; CDR3 DNA: TGTGCCAGTAGTATAGGTCTCTATCGGAATGAGCAGTTCTTC
clone size: .; V gene: TRBV23-1; CDR3 length: 16; D gene: .; J gene: TRBJ1-6; CDR3 protein: CASSQRGTRRNSPLHF; CDR3 DNA: TGCGCCAGCAGTCAAAGAGGGACACGGAGGAATTCACCCCTCCACTTT
clone size: .; V gene: TRBV6-1; CDR3 length: 15; D gene: TRBD1; J gene: TRBJ2-3; CDR3 protein: CASSEGGTGADTQYF; CDR3 DNA: TGTGCCAGCAGTGAAGGCGGGACAGGAGCAGATACGCAGTATTTT
clone size: once; V gene: TRBV9; CDR3 length: 20; D gene: TRBD2; J gene: TRBJ2-1; CDR3 protein: CASSMTGGQKGLADYNEQFF; CDR3 DNA: TGTGCCAGCAGCATGACAGGCGGACAAAAGGGACTAGCGGACTACAATGAGCAGTTCTTC
clone size: .; V gene: TRBV19; CDR3 length: 15; D gene: .; J gene: TRBJ2-3; CDR3 protein: CASTMGSSGTDTQYF; CDR3 DNA: TGTGCCAGTACCATGGGGTCCTCGGGGACAGATACGCAGTATTTT
clone size: .; V gene: TRBV18; CDR3 length: 16; D gene: .; J gene: TRBJ1-3; CDR3 protein: CASSPPTRISGNTIYF; CDR3 DNA: TGTGCCAGCTCACCACCCACCAGGATCTCTGGAAACACCATATATTTT
clone size: few; V gene: TRBV4-1; CDR3 length: 15; D gene: .; J gene: TRBJ1-5; CDR3 protein: CASSQVPGSNQPQHF; CDR3 DNA: TGCGCCAGCAGCCAAGTCCCAGGGAGCAATCAGCCCCAGCATTTT
clone size: .; V gene: TRBV5-8; CDR3 length: 13; D gene: .; J gene: TRBJ1-2; CDR3 protein: CASSRLILSGYTF; CDR3 DNA: TGTGCCAGCAGCCGACTTATCCTCAGTGGCTACACCTTC
clone size: .; V gene: TRBV7-7; CDR3 length: 13; D gene: .; J gene: TRBJ2-5; CDR3 protein: CASSFREQETQYF; CDR3 DNA: TGTGCCAGCAGCTTCCGGGAACAAGAGACCCAGTACTTC
clone size: .; V gene: TRBV12-3/TRBV12-4; CDR3 length: 13; D gene: .; J gene: TRBJ2-2; CDR3 protein: CASSLLVPGELFF; CDR3 DNA: TGTGCCAGCAGTTTACTAGTTCCCGGGGAGCTGTTTTTT
clone size: many; V gene: TRBV6-1; CDR3 length: 15; D gene: TRBD1; J gene: TRBJ1-5; CDR3 protein: CASSDGQVNNQPQHF; CDR3 DNA: TGTGCCAGCAGTGACGGACAGGTAAACAATCAGCCCCAGCATTTT
clone size: .; V gene: TRBV30; CDR3 length: 13; D gene: .; J gene: TRBJ1-6; CDR3 protein: CAWSAQEGSPLHF; CDR3 DNA: TGTGCCTGGAGTGCTCAGGAGGGATCACCCCTCCACTTT
clone size: .; V gene: TRBV19; CDR3 length: 14; D gene: TRBD1; J gene: TRBJ2-7; CDR3 protein: CASSLGTGVYEQYF; CDR3 DNA: TGTGCCAGTAGCCTTGGGACAGGGGTTTACGAGCAGTACTTC
clone size: many; V gene: TRBV6-5; CDR3 length: 13; D gene: TRBD2; J gene: TRBJ2-5; CDR3 protein: CASGLAGAETQYF; CDR3 DNA: TGTGCCAGCGGACTAGCGGGAGCAGAGACCCAGTACTTC
clone size: .; V gene: TRBV6-2/TRBV6-3; CDR3 length: 16; D gene: .; J gene: TRBJ2-5; CDR3 protein: CASSYSIVADKETQYF; CDR3 DNA: TGTGCCAGCAGTTACTCGATCGTAGCGGATAAAGAGACCCAGTACTTC
clone size: .; V gene: TRBV5-8; CDR3 length: 16; D gene: TRBD2; J gene: TRBJ2-2; CDR3 protein: CASSVPSGGNTGELFF; CDR3 DNA: TGTGCCAGCAGCGTTCCTAGCGGGGGGAACACCGGGGAGCTGTTTTTT
clone size: once; V gene: TRBV10-3; CDR3 length: 15; D gene: TRBD1; J gene: TRBJ2-1; CDR3 protein: CAISEPGQGGHEQFF; CDR3 DNA: TGTGCCATCAGTGAGCCGGGACAGGGCGGCCATGAGCAGTTCTTC
clone size: once; V gene: TRBV28; CDR3 length: 15; D gene: TRBD1; J gene: TRBJ1-1; CDR3 protein: CASSASGQGLTEAFF; CDR3 DNA: TGTGCCAGCAGTGCGTCGGGACAGGGGCTCACTGAAGCTTTCTTT
clone size: .; V gene: TRBV29-1; CDR3 length: 13; D gene: TRBD1; J gene: TRBJ2-7; CDR3 protein: CSVMGQRRYEQYF; CDR3 DNA: TGCAGCGTCATGGGACAGCGTAGGTACGAGCAGTACTTC
clone size: .; V gene: TRBV24-1; CDR3 length: 12; D gene: .; J gene: TRBJ1-2; CDR3 protein: CATSDTNYGYTF; CDR3 DNA: TGTGCCACCAGTGACACTAACTATGGCTACACCTTC
clone size: .; V gene: TRBV15; CDR3 length: 14; D gene: TRBD1; J gene: TRBJ1-4; CDR3 protein: CATSKGQGSEKLFF; CDR3 DNA: TGTGCCACCAGCAAGGGACAGGGGAGTGAAAAACTGTTTTTT
clone size: .; V gene: TRBV28; CDR3 length: 11; D gene: .; J gene: TRBJ2-7; CDR3 protein: CASSSYSEQYF; CDR3 DNA: TGTGCCAGCAGCTCATATAGCGAGCAGTACTTC
clone size: few; V gene: TRBV27; CDR3 length: 14; D gene: .; J gene: TRBJ1-2; CDR3 protein: CASNFTGGSYGYTF; CDR3 DNA: TGTGCCAGCAATTTCACGGGGGGCTCTTATGGCTACACCTTC
clone size: once; V gene: TRBV9; CDR3 length: 15; D gene: .; J gene: TRBJ1-2; CDR3 protein: CASSADAQGLYGYTF; CDR3 DNA: TGTGCCAGCAGCGCAGATGCCCAGGGACTCTATGGCTACACCTTC
clone size: .; V gene: TRBV5-1; CDR3 length: 17; D gene: TRBD1; J gene: TRBJ1-4; CDR3 protein: CASSLGGGQRLLEKLFF; CDR3 DNA: TGCGCCAGCAGCTTGGGAGGGGGCCAACGTCTACTTGAAAAACTGTTTTTT
clone size: few; V gene: TRBV7-2; CDR3 length: 15; D gene: TRBD1; J gene: TRBJ1-2; CDR3 protein: CASSLQGERNYGYTF; CDR3 DNA: TGTGCCAGCAGCTTACAGGGGGAAAGGAACTATGGCTACACCTTC
clone size: .; V gene: TRBV18; CDR3 length: 16; D gene: TRBD1; J gene: TRBJ1-3; CDR3 protein: CASSPLQGAAGNTIYF; CDR3 DNA: TGTGCCAGCTCACCACTGCAGGGGGCGGCTGGAAACACCATATATTTT
clone size: many; V gene: TRBV5-1; CDR3 length: 15; D gene: .; J gene: TRBJ1-6; CDR3 protein: CASSLGGRNNSPLHF; CDR3 DNA: TGCGCCAGCAGCTTGGGAGGGCGCAATAATTCACCCCTCCACTTT
clone size: once; V gene: TRBV6-2/TRBV6-3; CDR3 length: 14; D gene: TRBD1; J gene: TRBJ1-6; CDR3 protein: CASNPTGGGSPLHF; CDR3 DNA: TGTGCCAGCAACCCGACAGGGGGCGGCTCACCCCTCCACTTT
clone size: .; V gene: TRBV6-1; CDR3 length: 15; D gene: .; J gene: TRBJ1-5; CDR3 protein: CASSEAMAGIQPQHF; CDR3 DNA: TGTGCCAGCAGTGAAGCGATGGCAGGAATTCAGCCCCAGCATTTT
clone size: .; V gene: TRBV7-8; CDR3 length: 13; D gene: .; J gene: TRBJ1-5; CDR3 protein: CASSLATPQPQHF; CDR3 DNA: TGTGCCAGCAGCTTAGCTACACCACAGCCCCAGCATTTT
clone size: .; V gene: TRBV5-4; CDR3 length: 16; D gene: .; J gene: TRBJ2-3; CDR3 protein: CASSPEARVRIDTQYF; CDR3 DNA: TGTGCCAGCAGCCCCGAGGCGCGGGTTAGGATCGATACGCAGTATTTT
clone size: .; V gene: TRBV3-1/TRBV3-2; CDR3 length: 15; D gene: TRBD2; J gene: TRBJ2-3; CDR3 protein: CASSQQRGGADTQYF; CDR3 DNA: TGTGCCAGCAGCCAACAGCGGGGGGGGGCGGATACGCAGTATTTT
clone size: few; V gene: TRBV19; CDR3 length: 16; D gene: TRBD2; J gene: TRBJ2-1; CDR3 protein: CASSIKAGGPNDEQFF; CDR3 DNA: TGTGCCAGTAGTATAAAGGCGGGAGGGCCCAACGATGAGCAGTTCTTC
clone size: .; V gene: TRBV6-6; CDR3 length: 15; D gene: TRBD1; J gene: TRBJ1-2; CDR3 protein: CASRQGQGAQSGYTF; CDR3 DNA: TGTGCCAGCAGACAGGGACAGGGGGCGCAAAGTGGCTACACCTTC
clone size: .; V gene: TRBV5-4; CDR3 length: 15; D gene: TRBD1; J gene: TRBJ1-1; CDR3 protein: CATSRDSSWNTEAFF; CDR3 DNA: TGTGCCACGTCCCGGGACAGCTCCTGGAACACTGAAGCTTTCTTT
clone size: .; V gene: TRBV7-2; CDR3 length: 16; D gene: TRBD2; J gene: TRBJ2-5; CDR3 protein: CASSLAGVTGGETQYF; CDR3 DNA: TGTGCCAGCAGCTTAGCCGGGGTAACGGGGGGAGAGACCCAGTACTTC
clone size: once; V gene: TRBV19; CDR3 length: 15; D gene: TRBD2; J gene: TRBJ2-5; CDR3 protein: CASTSGGSGQETQYF; CDR3 DNA: TGTGCCAGTACTAGCGGTGGTAGCGGACAAGAGACCCAGTACTTC
clone size: once; V gene: TRBV5-1; CDR3 length: 13; D gene: .; J gene: TRBJ2-1; CDR3 protein: CASSLDGDNEQFF; CDR3 DNA: TGCGCCAGCAGCTTGGACGGAGACAATGAGCAGTTCTTC
clone size: .; V gene: TRBV10-1; CDR3 length: 15; D gene: .; J gene: TRBJ2-1; CDR3 protein: CASSESRTGLNEQFF; CDR3 DNA: TGCGCCAGCAGTGAGTCAAGAACAGGGCTGAATGAGCAGTTCTTC
clone size: .; V gene: TRBV5-1; CDR3 length: 14; D gene: .; J gene: TRBJ1-2; CDR3 protein: CASSLRNTNYGYTF; CDR3 DNA: TGCGCCAGCAGCCTCAGGAACACTAACTATGGCTACACCTTC
clone size: .; V gene: TRBV5-4; CDR3 length: 14; D gene: TRBD1; J gene: TRBJ2-7; CDR3 protein: CASSLEQGAGEQYF; CDR3 DNA: TGTGCCAGCAGCTTGGAACAGGGGGCAGGTGAGCAGTACTTC
clone size: .; V gene: TRBV19; CDR3 length: 14; D gene: .; J gene: TRBJ2-7; CDR3 protein: CASSRVLTSYEQYF; CDR3 DNA: TGTGCCAGTAGTCGGGTTTTAACCTCCTACGAGCAGTACTTC
clone size: .; V gene: TRBV15; CDR3 length: 16; D gene: TRBD1; J gene: TRBJ2-1; CDR3 protein: CATSGSGQGRDNEQFF; CDR3 DNA: TGTGCCACCAGCGGATCCGGACAGGGCAGGGACAATGAGCAGTTCTTC
clone size: .; V gene: TRBV29-1; CDR3 length: 13; D gene: TRBD1; J gene: TRBJ1-2; CDR3 protein: CSAQQGTHYGYTF; CDR3 DNA: TGCAGCGCACAACAGGGGACCCACTATGGCTACACCTTC
clone size: once; V gene: TRBV29-1; CDR3 length: 15; D gene: .; J gene: TRBJ2-3; CDR3 protein: CSVEPGSGDTDTQYF; CDR3 DNA: TGCAGCGTTGAACCGGGTAGCGGCGACACAGATACGCAGTATTTT
clone size: few; V gene: TRBV29-1; CDR3 length: 14; D gene: TRBD1; J gene: TRBJ2-3; CDR3 protein: CSGTGVINTDTQYF; CDR3 DNA: TGCAGCGGTACAGGGGTGATAAACACAGATACGCAGTATTTT
clone size: once; V gene: TRBV2; CDR3 length: 14; D gene: TRBD2; J gene: TRBJ2-5; CDR3 protein: CASSAGLVQETQYF; CDR3 DNA: TGTGCCAGCAGTGCAGGACTAGTCCAAGAGACCCAGTACTTC
clone size: .; V gene: TRBV10-3; CDR3 length: 17; D gene: TRBD2; J gene: TRBJ2-1; CDR3 protein: CAISEGRTSGEKNEQFF; CDR3 DNA: TGTGCCATCAGTGAGGGGAGAACTAGCGGGGAAAAAAATGAGCAGTTCTTC
clone size: .; V gene: TRBV28; CDR3 length: 14; D gene: .; J gene: TRBJ2-2; CDR3 protein: CASRWGVDPGELFF; CDR3 DNA: TGTGCCAGCCGGTGGGGGGTTGATCCCGGGGAGCTGTTTTTT
clone size: .; V gene: TRBV30; CDR3 length: 18; D gene: TRBD2; J gene: TRBJ2-3; CDR3 protein: CAWSRGNRLAGGTDTQYF; CDR3 DNA: TGTGCCTGGAGTAGGGGAAATCGGCTAGCGGGAGGGACAGATACGCAGTATTTT
clone size: few; V gene: TRBV6-1; CDR3 length: 16; D gene: TRBD2; J gene: TRBJ2-5; CDR3 protein: CASSEGLAGGQETQYF; CDR3 DNA: TGTGCCAGCAGTGAAGGACTAGCGGGGGGCCAAGAGACCCAGTACTTC
clone size: .; V gene: TRBV3-1/TRBV3-2; CDR3 length: 14; D gene: .; J gene: TRBJ2-3; CDR3 protein: CASSQAGEAGTQYF; CDR3 DNA: TGTGCCAGCAGCCAAGCGGGAGAGGCAGGTACGCAGTATTTT
clone size: few; V gene: TRBV7-9; CDR3 length: 14; D gene: .; J gene: TRBJ1-2; CDR3 protein: CASSSTRGIYGYTF; CDR3 DNA: TGTGCCAGCAGCAGTACACGGGGGATCTATGGCTACACCTTC
clone size: .; V gene: TRBV28; CDR3 length: 13; D gene: TRBD2; J gene: TRBJ2-1; CDR3 protein: CASGGGPSHEQFF; CDR3 DNA: TGTGCCAGCGGGGGGGGACCCTCTCATGAGCAGTTCTTC